This TCR beta chain was sequenced during a study of immune cell composition in non-small cell lung cancer. CDR1 is SGDLS and CDR2 is YYNGEE in the germline V gene. The CDR3 sequence is 16 residues long. J lost 2 bases, V lost 0 bases, and 7 bases had no gene match. Normal lung was sampled as far from the tumour as possible, at least 3 cm. The data were produced by immunoSEQ multiplex PCR, yet TCRdb's version contains in-frame clones alone and is incomplete. Found here are under 9,000 clones, 67% of them singletons; the top ten hold around 23%. The chain joins TRBV9 to TRBJ1-2; 7 bases fit TRBD1. This TCR was recovered from a human donor with non-small cell lung cancer. Sequenced sample: non-adjacent lung tissue. The CDR3 DNA is TGTGCCAGCAGCGTAGGAGGACAGGTCCTCAACTATGGCTACACCTTC. Residues: CASSVGGQVLNYGYTF.